These T cell receptor beta chains were read from a single sample in a study of cytomegalovirus exposure and HLA in healthy donors. The protocol was immunoSEQ multiplex PCR, while the TCRdb copy is restricted to in-frame clones and leaves out a portion. The sample carries around 200,000 clones, around 86% recorded once. Sample: PBMCs. These TCRs come from a woman between 35 and 50 years old in good health and CMV-seronegative. Each CDR3 is given without its conserved first and last residue.

V	J	CDR3
TRBV7-3	TRBJ2-7	ASSVGGSAYEQY
TRBV2	TRBJ2-7	ASISGHATGGSFSYEQY
TRBV27	TRBJ1-2	ASSLNRADYGYT
TRBV28	TRBJ2-5	ASIREETQY
TRBV19	TRBJ2-7	ASSWGQLYEQY
TRBV7-9	TRBJ2-3	SSSSIPSGSTDTQY
TRBV2	TRBJ2-1	ASSQASGQGRNEQF
TRBV28	TRBJ2-1	ASRSSRRNIRGEQF
TRBV6-1	TRBJ2-1	ASSESPNEQF
TRBV7-2	TRBJ2-1	ASSLDLDGRNYNEQF
TRBV19	TRBJ1-1	ASNPTGGTEAF
TRBV27	TRBJ1-4	ASSLSGTGIPLSGEKLF